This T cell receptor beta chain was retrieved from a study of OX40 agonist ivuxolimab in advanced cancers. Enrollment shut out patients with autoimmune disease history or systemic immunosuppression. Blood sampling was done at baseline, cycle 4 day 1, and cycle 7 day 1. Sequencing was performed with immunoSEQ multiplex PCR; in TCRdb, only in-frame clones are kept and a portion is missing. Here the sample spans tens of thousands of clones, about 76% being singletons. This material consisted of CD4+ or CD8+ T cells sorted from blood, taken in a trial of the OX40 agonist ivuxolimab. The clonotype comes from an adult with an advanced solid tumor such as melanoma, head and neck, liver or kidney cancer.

The CDR3 loop reads CASSEKSGEKLFF. The CDR3 DNA reads as TGTGCCAGCAGTGAAAAGTCGGGAGAAAAACTGTTTTTT. The chain combines TRBV2 with TRBJ1-4; D uncertain. Germline CDR1 is SNHLY and CDR2 is FYNNEI. The length of the CDR3 is 13 residues. Trimming removed 2 bases from V and 8 bases from J, with 9 bases in between.